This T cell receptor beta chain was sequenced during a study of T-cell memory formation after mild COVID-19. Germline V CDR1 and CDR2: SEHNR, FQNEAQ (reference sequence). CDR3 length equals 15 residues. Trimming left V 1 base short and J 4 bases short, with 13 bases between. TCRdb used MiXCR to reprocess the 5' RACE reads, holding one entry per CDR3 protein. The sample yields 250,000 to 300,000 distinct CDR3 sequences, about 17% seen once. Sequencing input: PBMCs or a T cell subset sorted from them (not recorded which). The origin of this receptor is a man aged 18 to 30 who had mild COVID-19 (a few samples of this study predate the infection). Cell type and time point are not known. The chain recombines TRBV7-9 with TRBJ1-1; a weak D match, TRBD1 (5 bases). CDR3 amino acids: CASSLERGEVTEAFF. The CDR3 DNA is TGTGCCAGCAGCTTAGAGCGGGGGGAGGTCACTGAAGCTTTCTTT.